Listed below are T cell receptor beta chains from one sample, sequenced in a study of blood T cell repertoires in COVID-19. Sequencing was performed with immunoSEQ multiplex PCR; in TCRdb, only in-frame clones are kept and a portion is missing. Counted here are 250,000 to 300,000 clones, 88% occurring once; the ten biggest clones make up roughly 0.8%. Specimen: peripheral blood. These receptor sequences come from a woman aged 25 to 39 with acute or convalescent COVID-19. The conserved cysteine and the conserved F or W are not part of the CDR3 here.

ASSQDPQREAF,TRBV4-3
ASSLGGTSGIYEQY,TRBV7-2
AWSDQAGQPQH,TRBV30
ASSSGLAQY,TRBV7-2
ASSFLKTSGRSYNEQF,TRBV7-9
ASSLSKGLSYEQY,TRBV27
ASSEDRAYEQY,TRBV2
ASSERAGSTDTQY,TRBV10-1
ASSFYRTGGTEAF,TRBV6-5
ASRYQAGKAITGELF,TRBV2
ASSDQGTEQY,TRBV27
SATSGTGAGNTIY,TRBV29-1
ASSHRRAHSPLH,TRBV5-6
ASTLAGMTGELF,TRBV4-1
ASRQAGNQPQH,TRBV12-3/TRBV12-4
ASSQEVMGANYGYT,TRBV4-3
ASSPVGGGEAF,TRBV27
ASSLIHGATGELF,TRBV11-3
ASSVPGRPLH,TRBV9
ASSVDSHTDTQY,TRBV5-6
ASSQDMARVEDTQY,TRBV4-3
ASSSLPGIDYEQY,TRBV13
ASSGGTGGYEQY,TRBV9
ASSQGGRLYYEQY,TRBV4-3
ASSLSRDRLYNEQF,TRBV5-6
ASGSSGASTDTQY,TRBV12-5
SASVTSGSFNEQF,TRBV20-1
ASRSTGAYEQY,TRBV27
GRGSYRLNEQF,TRBV21-1
ASAGGPSSGNTIY,TRBV13
ASIGDRAYEQY,TRBV2
ASSGGGRGIPGNTIY,TRBV5-4
ASSLSGGAYEQY,TRBV7-2
ASSPTMASEQY,TRBV7-2
ASSPTSGGPYEQY,TRBV7-6
ASSLASGSWNEQF,TRBV7-8
ASSFSAGANVLT,TRBV5-1
ASSLRTGEYNEQF,TRBV11-3
ASSPISSPGDTQY,TRBV18
ASSARDRQPMNTEAF,TRBV19
ASSTGTARNYGYT,TRBV5-1
ASSYRGLAANNEQF,TRBV6-5
ASSGQGPGELF,TRBV7-9
ASSLDSGTDGYT,TRBV7-9
SVVGAPGNTEAF,TRBV29-1
ASSGSWTGYSPLH,TRBV11-3
ASSDRAGGPPYEQY,TRBV13
ASSQDPGPNYGYT,TRBV3-1/TRBV3-2
ASSLSRNEQF,TRBV12-3/TRBV12-4
ASSLGPTSGRVLY,TRBV7-6